This T cell receptor beta chain was obtained from a study of cytomegalovirus exposure and HLA in healthy donors. Across the whole study: In a later analysis, it was reported that the roughly 120 validation repertoires had been produced on the same platform as the 670 or so repertoires belonging to the first cohort. General study points: Most TCR sequences were rare, but some public TCRs occurred in many donors. Among TCR beta chains, those listed as cytomegalovirus-associated numbered about 160.

Produced via immunoSEQ multiplex PCR; TCRdb's table is partial and in-frame only. The table includes 160,000 or so clones, just under 85% detected once. CDR1 and CDR2 from the germline V gene are MGHRA and YSYEKL. The CDR3 spans 16 residues. V was pared by 6 bases and J by 2 bases, with 11 bases of the junction left unmatched. For this clone: Its cognate antigen is unknown.

V and J are TRBV4-1 and TRBJ2-5; 8 bases align to TRBD2. This TCR derives from a young man in good health and CMV-seropositive. Sequenced sample: PBMCs. The CDR3 protein is CASSERGPKPQETQYF. DNA for the CDR3: TGCGCCAGCAGTGAGCGGGGGCCGAAACCACAAGAGACCCAGTACTTC.